This TCR beta chain was identified in a study of cytomegalovirus exposure and HLA in healthy donors. Findings and caveats of the study: Cytomegalovirus association was assigned to 150 to 200 TCR beta chains. The authors judged a highly shared variant cluster likely a sequencing artifact. In a later analysis, a missense DCLRE1C variant was linked to TCR beta V- and J-gene trimming.

Although they were nominally healthy when sampled, donors likely had unrecorded immune exposures. The PCR employed 60 Vbeta primers together with 13 Jbeta primers. Clones were read by immunoSEQ multiplex PCR, and TCRdb kept only the in-frame ones, dropping some. The table includes about 200,000 clones, around 77% detected once. This clone was observed a single time. Its specificity is unknown. V shed 8 bases, J shed 6 bases, and the junction held 7 bases outside the gene matches. There are 13 residues in the CDR3. Germline V gene data show CDR1 as MNHEY and CDR2 as SVGAGI. The receptor's source is a woman in her twenties or thirties in good health and CMV-seronegative. This rearrangement joins TRBV6-5 to TRBJ2-7, with TRBD2 matching over 10 bases. Specimen: PBMCs. The CDR3 protein is CASATGLASEQYF. In DNA, the CDR3 is TGTGCCAGCGCTACGGGACTAGCGAGCGAGCAGTACTTC.